This T cell receptor beta chain was identified during a study of blood T cell repertoires in COVID-19. Study at large: T cells, B-cell-depleted T cells, or PBMCs supplied cDNA or gDNA.

In the source study's methods: Amplified reference gene primers provided the basis for estimating nucleated cell counts. TCRdb's copy holds only in-frame clones and misses some; the assay was immunoSEQ multiplex PCR. That table supplies the V and J calls and clone size; D and trimming were determined from the DNA. The sample consists of 77,000 or so clones, around nine tenths of them appearing once. The germline V gene encodes CDR1 SGHTA and CDR2 FQGTGA. This CDR3 has 15 amino acids. Losses at the gene ends were 0 bases for V and 7 bases for J; bases not matched to a gene: 4. This chain connects TRBV7-3 to TRBJ2-1, with 9 bases fitting TRBD2. Sequencing used peripheral blood. The receptor's source is a man in his fifties with active COVID-19. The CDR3 sequence: CASSLTAGGMNEQFF. The DNA of the CDR3 is TGTGCCAGCAGCTTAACAGCGGGGGGTATGAATGAGCAGTTCTTC.